Shown below are 25 T cell receptor beta chains from a single sample sequenced in a study of post-analysis software for immune sequencing data. Study results and limitations: Compared with controls, patients had more of about 5 TRBV segments, including TRBV5-6, TRBV5-1 and TRBV20-1.

TCR beta cDNA libraries had unique molecular identifiers. Each CDR3 protein gets one entry after TCRdb re-called the PCR reads with MiXCR. Of a few hundred thousand distinct CDR3 sequences listed, less than 40% are singletons. The antigens these receptors bind are not known. What was sequenced was blood. The receptors stem from a girl aged 2-17 years with multiple sclerosis.

V and J are TRBV13 and TRBJ1-2; 9 nucleotides agree with TRBD1. V shed 5 bases and J 4 bases; nucleotides not matched to a gene: 17. CDR1 is PRHDT and CDR2 is FYEKMQ in the germline V gene (reference sequence). CDR3 length equals 18 residues. CDR3 coding DNA: TGTGCCAGCAGCCCAAGATTAGACCTACCGGGACAGGGCTATGGCTACACCTTC. Translating it yields CASSPRLDLPGQGYGYTF.

The chain links TRBV27 to TRBJ1-5; D gene ambiguous. The V gene's germline CDR1 is MNHEY and CDR2 SMNVEV (reference sequence). V was clipped by 6 bases and J by 4 bases, with 13 bases between them. The CDR3 spans 14 residues. The CDR3 sequence: CASSPGPPNQPQHF. The DNA of the CDR3 is TGTGCCAGCAGCCCCGGACCTCCTAATCAGCCCCAGCATTTT.

This rearrangement joins TRBV7-9 to TRBJ1-1, with 8 bases matching TRBD1. Per the germline V gene, CDR1 is SEHNR and CDR2 is FQNEAQ (reference sequence). This CDR3 is built from 16 residues. With V trimmed by 5 bases and J by 6 bases, 14 bases remained unmatched. CDR3 residues: CASSRTGTGTGPEAFF. The DNA for the CDR3 is TGTGCCAGCAGCCGTACCGGGACAGGAACGGGTCCTGAAGCTTTCTTT.

The V call is TRBV24-1, the J call TRBJ2-5; D gene unclear. Germline V gene lookup returns CDR1 KGHDR and CDR2 SFDVKD. Trimming left V 3 bases short and J 1 base short, with 8 bases between. The CDR3 has 14 amino acids. CDR3 amino acids: CATSDPGIQETQYF. The DNA for the CDR3 is TGTGCCACCAGTGATCCGGGTATCCAAGAGACCCAGTACTTC.

This sequence joins TRBV25-1 and TRBJ1-1; 8 bases align to TRBD1. CDR1 is MGHDK, CDR2 SYGVNS, per germline. The CDR3 runs to 18 residues. V was clipped by 6 bases and J by 0 bases; unmatched bases: 15. This CDR3 reads CASRPDRGTGVVNTEAFF. The CDR3, as DNA: TGTGCCAGCAGACCCGATCGGGGGACAGGTGTGGTGAACACTGAAGCTTTCTTT.

This chain uses TRBV7-3 with TRBJ2-2; 10 positions agree with TRBD1. The CDR3 totals 16 residues. Germline assignment: CDR1 SGHTA and CDR2 FQGTGA. V lost 5 bases, J lost 4 bases, and 7 bases stayed unmatched. This CDR3 is CASSGGGQGTTGELFF. For the CDR3, the DNA is TGTGCCAGCAGCGGAGGGGGACAGGGGACCACCGGGGAGCTGTTTTTT.

This clonotype was seen once. The V call is TRBV28, the J call TRBJ2-1, with D possibly being TRBD1 (7 bases). The V end lost 3 bases, the J end lost 8 bases, and 14 bases lay between the germline ends. Germline CDR1 reads MDHEN; CDR2 reads SYDVKM. The CDR3 has 14 residues. CDR3 region: CASSFRQGGDEQFF. CDR3 in DNA: TGTGCCAGCAGTTTCCGACAGGGAGGTGATGAGCAGTTCTTC.

J is TRBJ2-1 and V is TRBV5-1, with D perhaps given as TRBD1 or TRBD2 (6 bases each). The V end lost 2 bases, the J end lost 8 bases, and 11 bases lay between the germline ends. CDR3 length: 13 residues. Germline loops: CDR1 SGHRS, CDR2 YFSETQ. CDR3 DNA sequence: TGCGCCAGCAGCTTTGGGGGGCAGGATGAGCAGTTCTTC. Residues: CASSFGGQDEQFF. The entire variable domain, with the rest obtained from reference TRBV5-1 and TRBJ2-1, is as follows: KAGVTQTPRYLIKTRGQQVTLSCSPISGHRSVSWYQQTPGQGLQFLFEYFSETQRNKGNFPGRFSGRQFSNSRSEMNVSTLELGDSALYLCASSFGGQDEQFFGPGTRLTVL.

This chain connects TRBV20-1 to TRBJ1-6; D might be TRBD1 (6 bases). Trimming pared 1 base from V and 6 bases from J, leaving 13 bases between. Looked up from germline, CDR1 is DFQATT and CDR2 is SNEGSKA (reference sequence). This CDR3 region has 15 residues. Written as DNA, the CDR3 is TGCAGTGCTAGAGGTGGGGGCGCCTTTAATTCACCCCTCCACTTT. Translation gives CSARGGGAFNSPLHF.

This clonotype was counted between two and nine times. The rearrangement links TRBV7-2 to TRBJ2-1, with D possibly TRBD2 on 6 matching bases. Trimming took 5 bases from V and 7 from J, leaving 18 bases between them. Germline values: CDR1 SGHTA, CDR2 FQGNSA. The CDR3 runs 15 residues. As DNA, the CDR3 is TGTGCCAGCAGCGGGCGACTAGGAGGATGGAATGAGCAGTTCTTC. Its translation: CASSGRLGGWNEQFF.

This clonotype was observed a few times. In DNA form, the CDR3 reads TGTGCCAGCAGCCCCCCTCGGCACCAAGAGACCCAGTACTTC. Residues: CASSPPRHQETQYF. This chain connects TRBV7-2 to TRBJ2-5; D call uncertain. V was pared by 5 bases and J by 0 bases, with 10 bases between. The CDR3 loop spans 14 amino acids. CDR1 SGHTA and CDR2 FQGNSA come from the germline V gene.

The chain employs TRBV12-3 or TRBV12-4 and TRBJ2-5; D not resolved. CDR3 length: 14 residues. Trimming cost V 6 bases and J 11 bases, with 22 bases left between them. The CDR3 nucleotides read TGTGCCAGCAGCCCCCCGGCACCCCGCAATGAGCAGTACTTC. The encoded protein is CASSPPAPRNEQYF.

This clonotype was counted a few times. The rearrangement links TRBV27 to TRBJ2-1, with TRBD1 matching 9 bases. The V gene's germline CDR1 is MNHEY and CDR2 SMNVEV (reference sequence). After removal of 6 bases from V and 10 bases from J, the junction contained 7 bases not matched to a gene. This CDR3 is built from 13 residues. The CDR3 loop reads CASRTSTGGEQFF. In DNA form, the CDR3 reads TGTGCCAGCAGGACCAGTACAGGGGGCGAGCAGTTCTTC.

Many counts were recorded for this clonotype. The chain has TRBV9 and TRBJ2-3; weak D call: TRBD2 (6 bases). Germline CDR1 reads SGDLS; CDR2 reads YYNGEE. This CDR3 has 15 residues. With 4 bases removed from V and 0 bases from J, the gap between germline ends came to 12 bases. The CDR3 loop is CASSTFGGSTDTQYF. DNA for the CDR3: TGTGCCAGCAGCACCTTCGGGGGTAGCACAGATACGCAGTATTTT.

V gene TRBV6-4 combines with J gene TRBJ2-1; 7 positions agree with TRBD2. J was trimmed by 2 bases and V by 5 bases; bases with no gene match: 6. The CDR3 consists of 15 residues. Germline CDR1 MRHNA, CDR2 SNTAGT. CDR3 sequence: CASSFLAAAYNEQFF. CDR3 nucleotide sequence: TGTGCCAGCAGTTTTCTAGCGGCTGCCTACAATGAGCAGTTCTTC.

CDR3 sequence (DNA): TGTGCCAGCAGCTTGGGGGACCTATGGAGGGCGCCCTACGAGCAGTACTTC. Residues: CASSLGDLWRAPYEQYF. This rearrangement joins TRBV5-6 to TRBJ2-4; D may be TRBD2 (6 bases). The closer fit of TRBJ2-7 to the DNA end suggests the J call may be wrong. The germline gives CDR1 SGHDT, CDR2 YYEEEE. The CDR3 has 17 amino acids.

This chain uses TRBV7-8 with TRBJ2-5, with TRBD2 as a possible D gene (7 bases). The germline V gene encodes CDR1 SGHVS and CDR2 FQNEAQ. V dropped 2 bases and J dropped 0 bases, with 19 bases sitting between them. The CDR3 is made up of 18 amino acids. This CDR3 reads CASSLRSRGASYQETQYF. The CDR3 bases are TGTGCCAGCAGCTTAAGGTCCCGGGGGGCGAGCTACCAAGAGACCCAGTACTTC.

The gene calls are TRBV20-1 and TRBJ1-1, with 8 nucleotides matching TRBD1. V shed 6 bases, J shed 2 bases, and the junction held 8 bases outside the gene matches. This CDR3 is 14 amino acids long. Germline values: CDR1 DFQATT, CDR2 SNEGSKA (reference sequence). The CDR3 coding sequence is TGCAGTGCCCGACAGGGGAGGGGAAACACTGAAGCTTTCTTT. It encodes CSARQGRGNTEAFF.

This clonotype was detected a few times. The rearrangement links TRBV9 to TRBJ2-7, with 8 bases lining up with TRBD1. J gave up 2 bases and V 3 bases, and 7 bases lay outside the gene matches. Germline values: CDR1 SGDLS, CDR2 YYNGEE. The CDR3 contains 15 residues. CDR3 sequence (DNA): TGTGCCAGCAGCGCCCAGGGACAGGCAGCCTACGAGCAGTACTTC. This translates into CASSAQGQAAYEQYF.

To note about this clonotype: A clone one base away is much larger, so this may be a read error. The chain uses TRBV9 and TRBJ2-4; D is undetermined. The V gene lost 0 bases and the J gene lost 9 bases, with 13 bases spanning the gap. Per germline, CDR1 SGDLS and CDR2 YYNGEE. The CDR3 covers 14 residues. In nucleotides, the CDR3 is TGTGCCAGCAGCGTAGTGCCAGGCACGTTCATTCAGTACTTC. Translated: CASSVVPGTFIQYF.

The chain recombines TRBV10-3 with TRBJ2-1; D may be TRBD1 (6 bases). The CDR3 covers 15 residues. Germline CDR1 and CDR2: ENHRY and SYGVKD. The V gene lost 3 bases and the J gene lost 8 bases, with 17 bases spanning the gap. As DNA, the CDR3 is TGTGCCATCAGTGATCCAGGGGTGGAGGAGGATGAGCAGTTCTTC. This translates into CAISDPGVEEDEQFF.

This clonotype was counted only a few times. The chain is built from TRBV12-3 or TRBV12-4 and TRBJ2-7; D may match TRBD1 or TRBD2 (5 bases each). The closer fit of TRBJ2-5 to the DNA end suggests the J call may be wrong. The CDR3 length is 15 residues. The CDR3 nucleotides read TGTGCCAGCAGGGAGGACACCCTTCCCCAAGAGACCCAGTACTTC. Translating gives CASREDTLPQETQYF.

This chain connects TRBV11-2 to TRBJ1-1; D gene unclear. This CDR3 has 15 residues. V lost 2 bases, J lost 0 bases, and 10 bases lay in between. The germline V gene encodes CDR1 SGHAT and CDR2 FQNNGV. CDR3 residues: CASSLRATMNTEAFF. The CDR3 bases are TGTGCCAGCAGCTTAAGGGCAACGATGAACACTGAAGCTTTCTTT.

The rearrangement uses TRBV5-1 and TRBJ2-1; D remains unclear. Germline CDR1 SGHRS, CDR2 YFSETQ. Trimming took off 3 bases at V and 6 bases at J, with 19 bases between the two ends. This CDR3 comprises 16 residues. The DNA for the CDR3 is TGCGCCAGCAGCTCCCCCGGGCGCCTCCGGCCCAATGAGCAGTTCTTC. Translated: CASSSPGRLRPNEQFF.

This clonotype was seen only a few times. The J gene is TRBJ1-1, the V gene TRBV20-1, with a tentative D call TRBD1 (6 bases). Per germline, CDR1 DFQATT and CDR2 SNEGSKA (reference sequence). Trimming took 3 bases from V and 10 from J, leaving 12 bases between them. The CDR3 has 11 residues. The DNA for the CDR3 is TGCAGTGCTAGCTCGGCAGGGGTAGCTTTCTTT. Residues: CSASSAGVAFF.